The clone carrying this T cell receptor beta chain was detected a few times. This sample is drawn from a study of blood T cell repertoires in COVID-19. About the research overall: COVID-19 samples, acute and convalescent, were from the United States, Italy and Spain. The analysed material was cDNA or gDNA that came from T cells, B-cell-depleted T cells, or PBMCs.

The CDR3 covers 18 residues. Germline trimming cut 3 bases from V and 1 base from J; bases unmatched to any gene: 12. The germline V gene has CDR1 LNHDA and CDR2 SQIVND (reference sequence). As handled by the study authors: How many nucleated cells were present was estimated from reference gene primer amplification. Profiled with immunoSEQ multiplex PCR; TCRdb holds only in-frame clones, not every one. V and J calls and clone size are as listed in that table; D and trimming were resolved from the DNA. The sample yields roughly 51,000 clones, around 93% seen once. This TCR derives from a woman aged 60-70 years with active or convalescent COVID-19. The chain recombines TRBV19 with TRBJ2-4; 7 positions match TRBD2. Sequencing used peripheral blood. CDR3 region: CASSIAAAARGAKNIQYF. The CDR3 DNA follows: TGTGCCAGTAGTATCGCGGCTGCGGCGCGGGGGGCCAAAAACATTCAGTACTTC.